These 21 T cell receptor beta chains were all obtained from the same sample, sequenced in a study of CD8+CD57+ T cells in acquired aplastic anemia. The study profiled TCR beta VDJ and CDR3 using genomic DNA as template. TCRdb called the reads again in MiXCR, with one record for every CDR3 protein. The sample contains over 150,000 distinct CDR3 sequences, about 70% of which appear only once. CD8+CD57+ cell expansion, shown by flow cytometry, had occurred in the patients selected for sequencing. Sequenced sample: sorted CD4+, CD8+, or CD8+CD57+ T cells (not recorded which) from PBMCs. These receptors came from a human donor with aplastic anemia.

This clonotype showed up just a few times. This rearrangement joins TRBV11-1 to TRBJ2-2, with unresolved D. V was cut by 4 bases and J by 5 bases, with 8 bases left in between. Germline V gives CDR1 SGHAT, CDR2 FQDESV (reference sequence). CDR3 size: 13 residues. The CDR3 here is CASSSGPTGELFF. In DNA, the CDR3 is TGTGCCAGCAGCTCTGGACCGACCGGGGAGCTGTTTTTT.

The rearrangement links TRBV7-9 to TRBJ1-1; unclear D gene. The V gene's germline CDR1 is SEHNR and CDR2 FQNEAQ (reference sequence). This CDR3 is built from 12 residues. The germline V and J ends were trimmed by 0 bases and 11 bases, with 10 bases remaining between them. The CDR3 reads CASSLAGGWAFF. CDR3 sequence (DNA): TGTGCCAGCAGCTTAGCGGGTGGTTGGGCTTTCTTT.

Notes on this clonotype: An end of the junction does not agree with germline; a read error may underlie this. This sequence joins TRBV24-1 and TRBJ2-5; TRBD1 or TRBD2 may be the D gene (5 bases each). CDR3 length equals 16 residues. The germline CDR1 and CDR2 sequences are KGHDR and SFDVKD. The CDR3 is CATSVGPGPNQEAQYF. As DNA, the CDR3 is TGTGCCACCAGTGTGGGGCCGGGGCCGAACCAAGAGGCCCAGTACTTC.

The chain joins TRBV7-9 to TRBJ2-2; 11 nucleotides line up with TRBD2. After removal of 5 bases from V and 1 base from J, the junction contained 6 bases not matched to a gene. Germline V CDR1 and CDR2: SEHNR, FQNEAQ (reference sequence). The CDR3 has 17 residues. The CDR3 sequence: CASSQALAGGNTGELFF. In DNA form, the CDR3 reads TGTGCCAGCAGCCAAGCCCTAGCGGGGGGGAACACCGGGGAGCTGTTTTTT.

This clonotype was counted a few times. The chain is built from TRBV20-1 and TRBJ1-1; no firm D call. Between the trimmed V and J ends, which lost 3 bases and 7 bases, there was a span of 15 bases. Germline V lookup: CDR1 DFQATT, CDR2 SNEGSKA (reference sequence). There are 13 residues in the CDR3. CDR3 sequence: CSARLRERDEAFF. The DNA of the CDR3 is TGCAGTGCTAGGTTGAGGGAGCGGGATGAAGCTTTCTTT.

This rearrangement joins TRBV7-6 to TRBJ1-2, with a possible D match to TRBD1 (6 bases). Trimming took off 2 bases at V and 7 bases at J, with 11 bases between the two ends. Germline lookup yields CDR1 SGHVS and CDR2 FNYEAQ. The CDR3 is 13 amino acids. CDR3 residues: CASSLIQGTGYTF. The DNA of the CDR3 is TGTGCCAGCAGCTTAATCCAGGGGACTGGCTACACCTTC.

This clonotype occurred a few times. This chain connects TRBV6-4 to TRBJ2-1; 11 nucleotides match TRBD2. This CDR3 is 16 amino acids long. Trimming cost V 6 bases and J 3 bases; bases outside gene matches: 7. In germline, CDR1 is MRHNA, CDR2 SNTAGT. This CDR3 is CASSVGTSGDYNEQFF. CDR3 DNA sequence: TGTGCCAGCAGCGTCGGGACTAGCGGAGACTACAATGAGCAGTTCTTC.

The chain uses TRBV7-6 and TRBJ2-3; D is possibly TRBD2 (6 bases). Trimming removed 1 base from V and 2 bases from J, with 16 bases in between. Per the germline V gene, CDR1 is SGHVS and CDR2 is FNYEAQ. This CDR3 is built from 17 residues. CDR3 sequence reads: CASSLGLANGFTDTQYF. The CDR3 nucleotides are TGTGCCAGCAGCTTAGGTCTAGCGAATGGATTCACAGATACGCAGTATTTT. The variable domain in full, completed from reference TRBV7-6 and TRBJ2-3, reads GAGVSQSPRYKVTKRGQDVALRCDPISGHVSLYWYRQALGQGPEFLTYFNYEAQQDKSGLPNDRFSAERPEGSISTLTIQRTEQRDSAMYRCASSLGLANGFTDTQYFGPGTRLTVL.

V gene TRBV2 combines with J gene TRBJ1-5, with 7 bases that match TRBD1. The CDR3 totals 14 residues. Germline V gene lookup returns CDR1 SNHLY and CDR2 FYNNEI. V was pared by 6 bases and J by 2 bases, with 4 bases of the junction left unmatched. The chain's CDR3 is CASRPGGGNQPQHF. The CDR3 DNA is TGTGCCAGCAGGCCAGGGGGAGGCAATCAGCCCCAGCATTTT.

This clonotype was observed a few times. The rearrangement links TRBV7-2 to TRBJ2-7; 8 bases are a match to TRBD1. The V and J ends lost 4 bases and 2 bases, in that order; junction bases with no gene match: 7. The CDR3 spans 15 residues. CDR1 is SGHTA, CDR2 FQGNSA, per germline. The CDR3 region is CASSSGQGNAYEQYF. Here the CDR3 DNA reads TGTGCCAGCAGCTCCGGACAGGGAAATGCCTACGAGCAGTACTTC.

CDR3 in amino acids: CAISGSGTHTGELFF. CDR3 DNA: TGTGCCATCAGCGGCTCCGGGACTCACACCGGGGAGCTGTTTTTT. The chain employs TRBV10-3 and TRBJ2-2; a weak D match, TRBD2 (6 bases). The length of the CDR3 is 15 residues. The germline V gene encodes CDR1 ENHRY and CDR2 SYGVKD. The V gene lost 6 bases and the J gene lost 3 bases, with 14 bases spanning the gap.

A few counts support this clonotype. V and J are TRBV7-8 and TRBJ2-7, with D perhaps matching TRBD1 (5 bases). Trimming removed 3 bases at V and 3 bases at J, with 12 bases between. The CDR3 has 14 residues. Germline V gene data show CDR1 as SGHVS and CDR2 as FQNEAQ. This chain's CDR3 is CASSLGQLLYEQYF. The CDR3 DNA follows: TGTGCCAGCAGCTTGGGGCAGCTTCTCTACGAGCAGTACTTC.

This clonotype was seen only a few times. This chain uses TRBV7-2 with TRBJ2-7; D possibly uses TRBD1 or TRBD2 (6 bases each). The CDR3 totals 19 residues. V lost 2 bases to trimming and J lost 3 bases, with 26 bases between them. Germline V gene lookup returns CDR1 SGHTA and CDR2 FQGNSA. CDR3 sequence: CASSLRGISGATLNYEQYF. The CDR3, as DNA: TGTGCCAGCAGCTTAAGGGGGATATCGGGGGCGACTTTGAACTACGAGCAGTACTTC.

This rearrangement joins TRBV2 to TRBJ2-4; D perhaps matches TRBD1 (5 bases). Germline-derived CDR1 and CDR2 are SNHLY and FYNNEI. The CDR3 is made up of 11 amino acids. V lost 4 bases and J 15 bases, leaving 13 bases between the germline ends. This chain's CDR3 is CASSVVDGAYF. CDR3 DNA: TGTGCCAGCAGTGTGGTGGATGGGGCGTACTTC.

With regard to this clonotype: At one boundary the junction diverges from the germline segment, which might be a read error. The chain is built from TRBV15 and TRBJ2-3, with D perhaps TRBD1 (5 bases). In germline, CDR1 is LNHNV, CDR2 YYDKDF (reference sequence). The CDR3 extends over 15 amino acids. CDR3 residues: CATSRQVQVTDTQDF. CDR3 in DNA: TGTGCCACCAGCAGGCAGGTACAGGTCACAGATACGCAGGATTTT. Based on the CDR3 plus reference TRBV15 and TRBJ2-3, the full variable domain is DAMVIQNPRYQVTQFGKPVTLSCSQTLNHNVMYWYQQKSSQAPKLLFHYYDKDFNNEADTPDNFQSRRPNTSFCFLDIRSPGLGDTAMYLCATSRQVQVTDTQDFGPGTRLTVL.

This rearrangement joins TRBV20-1 to TRBJ2-2; 9 positions agree with TRBD1. The CDR3 contains 15 residues. J lost 4 bases, V lost 6 bases, and 9 bases had no gene match. Germline V gene lookup returns CDR1 DFQATT and CDR2 SNEGSKA (reference sequence). The CDR3 DNA sequence: TGCAGTGCCAAGGCGACAGGGGGAGGCACCGGGGAGCTGTTTTTT. It codes for CSAKATGGGTGELFF.

The chain employs TRBV29-1 and TRBJ2-1; the D is unclear. This CDR3 is 12 amino acids long. V lost 4 bases and J 9 bases, leaving 13 bases between the germline ends. Germline loops: CDR1 SQVTM, CDR2 ANQGSEA. The CDR3, as DNA: TGCAGCGTTGTTGGGATTGATCGTGAGCAGTTCTTC. It codes for CSVVGIDREQFF.

A few counts support this clonotype. The rearrangement joins TRBV2 to TRBJ2-7, with a possible D match to TRBD2 (5 bases). The germline gives CDR1 SNHLY, CDR2 FYNNEI. Trimming removed 7 bases from V and 4 bases from J, with 11 bases in between. The CDR3 covers 12 residues. CDR3 region: CASKAETYEQYF. CDR3 in DNA: TGTGCCAGCAAAGCGGAAACTTACGAGCAGTACTTC.

V is TRBV7-3 and J is TRBJ2-1; tentatively, D is TRBD2 (5 bases). The germline CDR1 and CDR2 sequences are SGHTA and FQGTGA. The CDR3 is 16 amino acids. V lost 5 bases and J 4 bases, leaving 18 bases between the germline ends. The CDR3 region is CASSQKGLERYNEQFF. The CDR3 DNA sequence: TGTGCCAGCAGCCAAAAGGGCTTGGAGCGGTACAATGAGCAGTTCTTC.

The rearrangement links TRBV7-9 to TRBJ1-2, with TRBD1 as a possible D gene (5 bases). V was cut by 0 bases and J by 8 bases, with 16 bases left in between. Germline V gene sequence: CDR1 SEHNR, CDR2 FQNEAQ (reference sequence). CDR3 size: 15 residues. The CDR3 DNA sequence: TGTGCCAGCAGCTTAGCCGCGGCTAGGGGATCCGGCTACACCTTC. Its translation: CASSLAAARGSGYTF. The entire variable domain, with the rest obtained from reference TRBV7-9 and TRBJ1-2, is as follows: DTGVSQNPRHKITKRGQNVTFRCDPISEHNRLYWYRQTLGQGPEFLTYFQNEAQLEKSRLLSDRFSAERPKGSFSTLEIQRTEQGDSAMYLCASSLAAARGSGYTFGSGTRLTVV.

The chain carries TRBV15 and TRBJ1-5, with D unresolved. The CDR3 totals 15 residues. The germline V and J ends were trimmed by 1 base and 0 bases, with 7 bases remaining between them. CDR1 is LNHNV and CDR2 is YYDKDF in the germline V gene (reference sequence). CDR3 nucleotides: TGTGCCACCAGCAGAGGGCCCTATAGCAATCAGCCCCAGCATTTT. It is translated as CATSRGPYSNQPQHF.